The 8 T cell receptor beta chains presented below share a single source sample, sequenced in a study of glioma-infiltrating T cells. Amplification of TCR alpha and beta CDR3 regions from RNA used iRepertoire nested multiplex PCR. TCRdb re-analysed the multiplex PCR reads in MiXCR, keeping a single row per CDR3 protein. This table holds approximately 190,000 distinct CDR3 sequences, 32% found once. The material sequenced was glioma tissue, nonneoplastic brain tissue, or PBMCs (not recorded which). The receptors derive from a human donor with low-grade glioma or glioblastoma, undergoing nonglioma brain surgery, or in good health (not recorded which).

A note on this clonotype: This may stem from a read error, because a much larger clone lies one nucleotide away. The chain combines TRBV12-3 or TRBV12-4 with TRBJ2-1; 7 bases line up with TRBD1. The CDR3 totals 15 residues. The ends lost 2 bases at V and 7 bases at J; junction bases unmatched: 8. CDR3 region: CASSLNGTVHNEQFF. The CDR3 DNA is TGTGCCAGCAGTTTAAACGGGACAGTTCATAATGAGCAGTTCTTC.

In this sample, this clonotype turned up once. Mismatch with germline at one junction end may stem from a read error. The chain is built from TRBV6-1 and TRBJ2-5; 7 nucleotides align to TRBD2. The CDR3 runs to 14 residues. Germline V gene data show CDR1 as MNHNS and CDR2 as SASEGT. In nucleotides, the CDR3 is TGTGCCAGCCAAGCGGGATACCCTCAAGAGACTCAGTACTTC. It encodes CASQAGYPQETQYF.

In regard to this clonotype: At one of its ends the junction is not consistent with the germline gene, which may arise from a read error. The genes are TRBV9 and TRBJ1-1; D gene uncertain. Per germline, CDR1 SGDLS and CDR2 YYNGEE. CDR3 size: 14 residues. CDR3 in amino acids: CASRVEPLGTEAFF. The DNA of the CDR3 is TGTGCCAGCAGGGTAGAACCTCTGGGGACTGAAGCTTTCTTT.

There are many counts of this clonotype. V and J are TRBV20-1 and TRBJ2-1, with D perhaps TRBD2 (6 bases). V lost 0 bases, J lost 7 bases, and 13 bases lay in between. CDR1 and CDR2 from the germline V gene are DFQATT and SNEGSKA (reference sequence). The CDR3 consists of 14 residues. The CDR3: CSARDGGRLNEQFF. The CDR3 nucleotides read TGCAGTGCTAGAGATGGAGGGAGGTTGAATGAGCAGTTCTTC.

This clonotype has ten or more counts. The CDR3 region has the DNA TGCAGCTTTCGAGGCGGCCTACCCTACGAGCAGTACTTC. This encodes CSFRGGLPYEQYF. The genes are TRBV20-1 and TRBJ2-7; D uncertain. The germline V gene encodes CDR1 DFQATT and CDR2 SNEGSKA (reference sequence). The CDR3 runs 13 residues.

This clonotype was observed many times. The chain employs TRBV6-2 or TRBV6-3 and TRBJ2-7; D perhaps matches TRBD2 (5 bases). In germline, CDR1 is MNHEY, CDR2 SVGEGT. The CDR3 runs 14 residues. Trimming shortened V by 2 bases and J by 4 bases, and 12 bases separated the two germline ends. DNA of the CDR3: TGTGCCAGCAGTTACCCCGCTCGAGGGTACGAGCAGTACTTC. Its protein product is CASSYPARGYEQYF.

The chain is built from TRBV7-2 and TRBJ2-1; TRBD2 might be the D (5 bases). With 5 bases removed from V and 5 bases from J, the gap between germline ends came to 13 bases. The germline V gene encodes CDR1 SGHTA and CDR2 FQGNSA. CDR3 size: 14 residues. The CDR3 DNA is TGTGCCAGCAGCCCACTAGAGGGTCACAATGAGCAGTTCTTC. Translating it yields CASSPLEGHNEQFF.

This clonotype came up many times. This chain uses TRBV20-1 with TRBJ2-3, with 11 positions matching TRBD2. The CDR3 is 15 amino acids. J gave up 0 bases and V 6 bases, and 5 bases lay outside the gene matches. Germline CDR1 DFQATT, CDR2 SNEGSKA (reference sequence). CDR3 sequence reads: CSAGTSGTSTDTQYF. The CDR3 nucleotides are TGCAGTGCCGGGACTAGCGGAACTAGCACAGATACGCAGTATTTT.